One sample yielded the 14 T cell receptor beta chains listed below, sequenced in a study of long-term antiretroviral therapy in people with HIV. With survey level as its setting, the immunoSEQ assay was v3.0. The protocol was immunoSEQ multiplex PCR, while the TCRdb copy is restricted to in-frame clones and leaves out a portion. This table holds some 27,000 clones, around 85% found once. The sample consisted of unsorted PBMCs, taken 3 years after starting antiretroviral therapy. Every receptor here comes from a man in his forties with HIV.

The genes are TRBV6-6 and TRBJ2-4; possible D gene TRBD2, 7 bases. V was clipped by 4 bases and J by 9 bases, with 13 bases between them. The CDR3 totals 13 residues. Germline-derived CDR1 and CDR2 are MNHNY and SVGAGI (reference sequence). CDR3 nucleotides: TGTGCCAGCAGTTGGGGGGAGGGGGGCATTCAGTACTTC. Amino acids: CASSWGEGGIQYF.

The chain joins TRBV2 to TRBJ2-3; 7 bases are shared with TRBD1. Losses at the gene ends were 2 bases for V and 1 base for J; bases not matched to a gene: 3. The CDR3 spans 15 residues. Germline CDR1 SNHLY, CDR2 FYNNEI. The CDR3 loop is CASSELDRGTDTQYF. CDR3 nucleotides: TGTGCCAGCAGTGAACTCGACAGGGGCACAGATACGCAGTATTTT.

V is TRBV5-4 and J is TRBJ1-2, with 7 nucleotides matching TRBD1. V gave up 3 bases and J gave up 0 bases; unmatched junction bases: 5. Germline loops: CDR1 SGHNT, CDR2 YYREEE (reference sequence). The CDR3 contains 15 residues. The CDR3 bases are TGTGCCAGCAGCTGGCAGGACAGGACTAACTATGGCTACACCTTC. Its translation: CASSWQDRTNYGYTF.

V usage is TRBV28 and J usage is TRBJ1-5; D unresolved. The CDR3 loop spans 15 amino acids. V lost 7 bases and J lost 0, with 13 bases in between. Germline CDR1 is MDHEN and CDR2 is SYDVKM. For the CDR3, the DNA is TGTGCCAGCACCCTGGCCCAATATAGCAATCAGCCCCAGCATTTT. Its translation: CASTLAQYSNQPQHF.

The V call is TRBV18, the J call TRBJ2-3; 7 bases fit TRBD1. This CDR3 region has 15 residues. The junction had 6 bases not matched to a gene; V was cut back by 5 bases and J by 1 base. Germline V gene sequence: CDR1 KGHSH, CDR2 LQKENI. CDR3 sequence: CASSTQGSGTDTQYF. DNA of the CDR3: TGTGCCAGCTCAACACAGGGGTCTGGCACAGATACGCAGTATTTT.

The V and J genes are TRBV2 and TRBJ1-4; D not resolved. Germline V CDR1 and CDR2: SNHLY, FYNNEI. CDR3 size: 15 residues. The V gene lost 6 bases and the J gene lost 0 bases, with 11 bases spanning the gap. The CDR3 DNA reads TGTGCCAGCAGGGACGGACGGGCAACTAATGAAAAACTGTTTTTT. Residues: CASRDGRATNEKLFF. Full variable domain (outside the CDR3, taken from reference TRBV2 and TRBJ1-4): EPEVTQTPSHQVTQMGQEVILRCVPISNHLYFYWYRQILGQKVEFLVSFYNNEISEKSEIFDDQFSVERPDGSNFTLKIRSTKLEDSAMYFCASRDGRATNEKLFFGSGTQLSVL.

The gene calls are TRBV5-1 and TRBJ2-2, with D unclear. The CDR3 is made up of 16 amino acids. Germline V gene data show CDR1 as SGHRS and CDR2 as YFSETQ. Deletions cut 2 bases from V and 0 bases from J, with 11 bases between. The CDR3 spells CASSLEDLPNTGELFF. The CDR3 coding sequence is TGCGCCAGCAGCTTAGAGGACCTGCCGAACACCGGGGAGCTGTTTTTT.

This clone showed up just once. This sequence joins TRBV27 and TRBJ2-7; TRBD1 matches 9 bases. Trimming removed 4 bases from V and 6 bases from J; junction bases left unmatched: 7. The CDR3 has 14 amino acids. Germline V CDR1 and CDR2: MNHEY, SMNVEV (reference sequence). In DNA form, the CDR3 reads TGTGCCAGCAGTTCCGGGACAGGGACCCGCGAGCAGTACTTC. This gives the protein CASSSGTGTREQYF.

The chain uses TRBV2 and TRBJ2-2; TRBD1 agrees at 11 bases. The CDR3 covers 17 residues. V was clipped by 4 bases and J by 1 base; unmatched bases: 5. CDR1 SNHLY and CDR2 FYNNEI come from the germline V gene. The CDR3 DNA follows: TGTGCCAGCAGTGGGACAGGGGGCGATAAGAACACCGGGGAGCTGTTTTTT. It encodes CASSGTGGDKNTGELFF.

There are a few counts of this clone. This rearrangement joins TRBV9 to TRBJ2-2; D call uncertain. Germline V gives CDR1 SGDLS, CDR2 YYNGEE. V was clipped by 4 bases and J by 0 bases, with 1 base between them. This CDR3 is built from 12 residues. CDR3 loop: CASSPNTGELFF. The CDR3 bases are TGTGCCAGCAGCCCGAACACCGGGGAGCTGTTTTTT.

The chain uses TRBV2 and TRBJ2-3, with TRBD2 as a possible D gene (7 bases). The CDR3 spans 13 residues. Trimming pared 7 bases from V and 4 bases from J, leaving 12 bases between. Germline V gene lookup returns CDR1 SNHLY and CDR2 FYNNEI. For the CDR3, the DNA is TGTGCCAGCAAGGGCGGGGGCCCAGATACGCAGTATTTT. Encoded protein: CASKGGGPDTQYF.

The V gene is TRBV9, the J gene TRBJ2-1; D could derive from TRBD1 or TRBD2 (6 bases each). The CDR3 has 14 amino acids. The V and J ends lost 4 bases and 8 bases respectively, with 16 bases between them. Germline assignment: CDR1 SGDLS and CDR2 YYNGEE. The CDR3 spells CASSRGPFADEQFF. The CDR3 DNA reads TGTGCCAGCAGCCGGGGGCCCTTCGCGGATGAGCAGTTCTTC.

In this sample, this clone turned up once. This chain uses TRBV30 with TRBJ2-1; D is unclear. V was pared by 1 base and J by 7 bases, with 11 bases between. The CDR3 consists of 13 residues. Looked up from germline, CDR1 is GTSNPN and CDR2 is SVGIG (reference sequence). This CDR3 reads CAWSEGGANEQFF. The CDR3 nucleotides read TGTGCCTGGAGTGAGGGTGGAGCGAATGAGCAGTTCTTC.

The rearrangement uses TRBV15 and TRBJ2-3, with D perhaps TRBD1 (6 bases). This CDR3 has 13 amino acids. CDR1 LNHNV and CDR2 YYDKDF come from the germline V gene (reference sequence). Trimming took off 5 bases at V and 6 bases at J, with 12 bases between the two ends. The CDR3 bases are TGTGCCACCAGCGGTGGGACATCCGATACGCAGTATTTT. Its translation is CATSGGTSDTQYF.